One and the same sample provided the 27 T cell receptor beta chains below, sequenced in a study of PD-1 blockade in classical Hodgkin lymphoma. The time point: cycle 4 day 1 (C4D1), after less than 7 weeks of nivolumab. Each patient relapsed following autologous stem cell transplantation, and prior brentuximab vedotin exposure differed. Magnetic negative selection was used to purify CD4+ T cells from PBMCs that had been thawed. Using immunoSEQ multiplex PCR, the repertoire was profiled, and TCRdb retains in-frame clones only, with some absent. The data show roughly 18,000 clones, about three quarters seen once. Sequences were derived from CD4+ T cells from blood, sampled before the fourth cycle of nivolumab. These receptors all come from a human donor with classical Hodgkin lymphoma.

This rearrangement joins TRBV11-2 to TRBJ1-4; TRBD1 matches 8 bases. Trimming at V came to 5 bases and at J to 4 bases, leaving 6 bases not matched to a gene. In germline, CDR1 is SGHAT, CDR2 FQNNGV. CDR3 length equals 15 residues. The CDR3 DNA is TGTGCCAGCAGCGTAAAGACAGGGGATAATGAAAAACTGTTTTTT. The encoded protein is CASSVKTGDNEKLFF.

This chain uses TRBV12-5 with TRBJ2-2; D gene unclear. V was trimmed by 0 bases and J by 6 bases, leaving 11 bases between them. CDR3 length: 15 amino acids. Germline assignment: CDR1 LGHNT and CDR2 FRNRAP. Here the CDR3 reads CASGLVHGGAGELFF. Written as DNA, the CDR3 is TGTGCTAGTGGTTTGGTACATGGTGGGGCCGGGGAGCTGTTTTTT.

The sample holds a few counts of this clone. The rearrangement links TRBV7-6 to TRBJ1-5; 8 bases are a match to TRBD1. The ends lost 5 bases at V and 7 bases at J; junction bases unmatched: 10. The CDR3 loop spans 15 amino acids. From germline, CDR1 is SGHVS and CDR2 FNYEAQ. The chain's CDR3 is CASSPTLGQGQPQHF. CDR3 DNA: TGTGCCAGCAGCCCGACCCTCGGACAGGGCCAGCCCCAGCATTTT.

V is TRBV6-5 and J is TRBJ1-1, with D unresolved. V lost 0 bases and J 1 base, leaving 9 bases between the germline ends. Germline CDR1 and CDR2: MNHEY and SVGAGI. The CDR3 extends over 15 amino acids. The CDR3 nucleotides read TGTGCCAGCAGTTACTCGTGGAGAGGGAACACTGAAGCTTTCTTT. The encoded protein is CASSYSWRGNTEAFF.

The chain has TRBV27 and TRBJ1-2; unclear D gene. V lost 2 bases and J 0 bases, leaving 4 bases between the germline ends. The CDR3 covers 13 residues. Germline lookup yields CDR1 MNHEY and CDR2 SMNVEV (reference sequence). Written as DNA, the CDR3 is TGTGCCAGCAGTTTAACAGCTAACTATGGCTACACCTTC. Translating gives CASSLTANYGYTF.

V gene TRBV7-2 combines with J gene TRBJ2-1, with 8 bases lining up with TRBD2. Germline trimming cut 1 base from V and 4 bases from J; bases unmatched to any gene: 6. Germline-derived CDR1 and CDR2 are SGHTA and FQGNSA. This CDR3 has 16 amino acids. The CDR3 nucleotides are TGTGCCAGCAGCTTAGTGCCCGGGAGGGTATACAATGAGCAGTTCTTC. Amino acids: CASSLVPGRVYNEQFF.

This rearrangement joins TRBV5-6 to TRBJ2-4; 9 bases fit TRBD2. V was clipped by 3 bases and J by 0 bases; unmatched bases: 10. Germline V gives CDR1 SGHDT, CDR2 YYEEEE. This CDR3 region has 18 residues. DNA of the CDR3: TGTGCCAGCAGCTCCGGGACTAGCCTAAATTTAGCCAAAAACATTCAGTACTTC. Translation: CASSSGTSLNLAKNIQYF.

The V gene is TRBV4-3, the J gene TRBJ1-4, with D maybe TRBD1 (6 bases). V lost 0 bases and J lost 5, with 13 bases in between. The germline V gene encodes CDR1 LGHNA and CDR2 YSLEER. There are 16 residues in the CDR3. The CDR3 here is CASSQDPRQENEKLFF. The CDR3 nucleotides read TGCGCCAGCAGCCAAGATCCGCGACAGGAGAATGAAAAACTGTTTTTT.

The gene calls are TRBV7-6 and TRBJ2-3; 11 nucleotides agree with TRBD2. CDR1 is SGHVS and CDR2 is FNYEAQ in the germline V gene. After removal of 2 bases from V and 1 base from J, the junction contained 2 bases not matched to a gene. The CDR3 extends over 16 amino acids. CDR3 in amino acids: CASSLTTSGGTDTQYF. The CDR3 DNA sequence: TGTGCCAGCAGCTTAACGACTAGCGGGGGCACAGATACGCAGTATTTT.

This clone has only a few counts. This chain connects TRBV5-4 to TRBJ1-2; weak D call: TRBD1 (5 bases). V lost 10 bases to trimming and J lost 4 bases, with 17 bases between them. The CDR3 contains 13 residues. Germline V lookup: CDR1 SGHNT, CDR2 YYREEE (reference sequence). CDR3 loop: CASGAGLVYGYTF. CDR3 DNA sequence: TGTGCCTCCGGGGCCGGGCTGGTCTATGGCTACACCTTC.

This CDR3 reads CASSQEVQEITGTDTQYF. The DNA of the CDR3 is TGCGCCAGCAGCCAAGAGGTCCAGGAGATCACGGGCACAGATACGCAGTATTTT. V is TRBV4-1 and J is TRBJ2-3; D is unclear. Germline assignment: CDR1 MGHRA and CDR2 YSYEKL. V lost 0 bases and J lost 1, with 17 bases in between. The CDR3 is 18 amino acids.

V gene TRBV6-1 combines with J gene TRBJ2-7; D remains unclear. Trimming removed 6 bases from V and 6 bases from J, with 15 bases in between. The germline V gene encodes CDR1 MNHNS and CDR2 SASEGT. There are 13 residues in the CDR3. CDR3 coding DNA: TGTGCCAGCAGCCCGGGCAGGATCAGCGAGCAGTACGTC. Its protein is CASSPGRISEQYV.

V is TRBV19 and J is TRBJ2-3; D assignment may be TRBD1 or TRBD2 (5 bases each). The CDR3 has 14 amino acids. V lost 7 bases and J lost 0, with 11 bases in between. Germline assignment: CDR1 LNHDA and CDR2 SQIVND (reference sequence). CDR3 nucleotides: TGTGCCAGTAAGTGGGACCCAAGCACAGATACGCAGTATTTT. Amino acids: CASKWDPSTDTQYF.

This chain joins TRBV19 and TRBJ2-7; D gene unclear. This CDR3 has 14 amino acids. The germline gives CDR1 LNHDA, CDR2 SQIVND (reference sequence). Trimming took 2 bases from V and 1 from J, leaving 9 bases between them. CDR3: CASSIIADSYEQYF. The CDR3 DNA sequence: TGTGCCAGTAGTATAATTGCAGATTCCTACGAGCAGTACTTC.

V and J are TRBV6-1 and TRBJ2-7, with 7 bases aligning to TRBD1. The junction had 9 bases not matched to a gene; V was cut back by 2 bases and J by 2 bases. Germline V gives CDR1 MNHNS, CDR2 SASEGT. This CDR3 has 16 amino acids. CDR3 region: CASSEQYPGTAYEQYF. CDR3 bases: TGTGCCAGCAGTGAACAGTACCCGGGGACAGCCTACGAGCAGTACTTC.

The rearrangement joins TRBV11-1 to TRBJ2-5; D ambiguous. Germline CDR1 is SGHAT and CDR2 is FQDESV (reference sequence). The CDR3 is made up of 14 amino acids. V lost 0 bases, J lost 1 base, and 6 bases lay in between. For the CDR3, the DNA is TGTGCCAGCAGCTTAGCCCAGCCCCAAGAGACCCAGTACTTC. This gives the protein CASSLAQPQETQYF. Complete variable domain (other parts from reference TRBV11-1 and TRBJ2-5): EAEVAQSPRYKITEKSQAVAFWCDPISGHATLYWYRQILGQGPELLVQFQDESVVDDSQLPKDRFSAERLKGVDSTLKIQPAELGDSAMYLCASSLAQPQETQYFGPGTRLLVL.

The CDR3 bases are TGTGCCAGCAGCGTAGAGCTAGCCCTCGGCACAGATACGCAGTATTTT. This sequence encodes CASSVELALGTDTQYF. The chain has TRBV9 and TRBJ2-3; tentative D call: TRBD2 (5 bases). The CDR3 runs 16 residues. V dropped 0 bases and J dropped 1 base, with 12 bases sitting between them. Germline CDR1 is SGDLS and CDR2 is YYNGEE.

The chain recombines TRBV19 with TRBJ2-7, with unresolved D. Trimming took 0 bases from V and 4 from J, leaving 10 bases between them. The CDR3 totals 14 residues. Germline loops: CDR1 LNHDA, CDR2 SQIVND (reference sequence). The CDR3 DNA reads TGTGCCAGTAGTATAGATCGGGTGAAATACGAGCAGTACTTC. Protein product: CASSIDRVKYEQYF.

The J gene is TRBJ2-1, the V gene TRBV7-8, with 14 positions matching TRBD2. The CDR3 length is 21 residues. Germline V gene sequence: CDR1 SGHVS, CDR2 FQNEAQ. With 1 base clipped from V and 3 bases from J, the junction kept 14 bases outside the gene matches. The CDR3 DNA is TGTGCCAGCAGCTTAGATAGGTTGAGCGGGACTAGCGGGAGCCTCTACAATGAGCAGTTCTTC. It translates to CASSLDRLSGTSGSLYNEQFF.

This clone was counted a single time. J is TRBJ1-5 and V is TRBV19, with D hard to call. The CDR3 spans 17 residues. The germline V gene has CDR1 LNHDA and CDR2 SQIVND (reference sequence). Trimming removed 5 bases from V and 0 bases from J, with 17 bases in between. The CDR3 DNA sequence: TGTGCCAGTAGTTCCTCGGACGGATACGGTAGCAATCAGCCCCAGCATTTT. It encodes CASSSSDGYGSNQPQHF.

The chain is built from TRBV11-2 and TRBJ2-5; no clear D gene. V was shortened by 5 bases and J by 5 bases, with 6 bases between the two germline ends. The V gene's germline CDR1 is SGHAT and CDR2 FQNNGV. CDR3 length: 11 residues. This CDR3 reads CASSPHETQYF. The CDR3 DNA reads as TGTGCCAGCAGCCCTCACGAGACCCAGTACTTC.

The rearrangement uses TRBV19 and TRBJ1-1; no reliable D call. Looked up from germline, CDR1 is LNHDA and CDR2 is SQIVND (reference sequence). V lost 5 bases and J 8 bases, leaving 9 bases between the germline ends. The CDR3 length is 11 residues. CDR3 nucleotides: TGTGCCAGTAGTTTGTGGGAGGAAGCTTTCTTT. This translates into CASSLWEEAFF.

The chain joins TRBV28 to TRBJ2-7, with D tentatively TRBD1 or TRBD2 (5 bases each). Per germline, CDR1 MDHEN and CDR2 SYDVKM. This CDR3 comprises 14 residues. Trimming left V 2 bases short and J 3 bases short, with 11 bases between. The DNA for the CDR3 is TGTGCCAGCAGTTTACGAGGGGCAGGCTACGAGCAGTACGTC. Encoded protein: CASSLRGAGYEQYV.

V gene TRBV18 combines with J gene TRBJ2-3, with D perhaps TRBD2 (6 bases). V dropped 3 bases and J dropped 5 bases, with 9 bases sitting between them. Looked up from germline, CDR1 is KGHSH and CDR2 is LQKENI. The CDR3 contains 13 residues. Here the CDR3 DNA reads TGTGCCAGCTCACCCGGACTAAGAGATACGCAGTATTTT. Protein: CASSPGLRDTQYF.

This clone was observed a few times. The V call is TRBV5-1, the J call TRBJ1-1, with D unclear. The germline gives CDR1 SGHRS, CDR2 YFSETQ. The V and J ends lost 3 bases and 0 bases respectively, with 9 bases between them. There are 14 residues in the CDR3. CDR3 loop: CASSSSTLNTEAFF. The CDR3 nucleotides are TGCGCCAGCAGCTCGTCGACATTGAACACTGAAGCTTTCTTT.

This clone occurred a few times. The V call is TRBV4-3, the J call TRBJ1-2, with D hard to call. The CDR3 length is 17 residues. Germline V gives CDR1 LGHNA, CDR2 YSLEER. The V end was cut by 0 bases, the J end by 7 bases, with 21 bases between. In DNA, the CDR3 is TGCGCCAGCAGCCAAGATCGGTTTAATACGGGTTTTCGTGGCTACACCTTC. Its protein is CASSQDRFNTGFRGYTF.

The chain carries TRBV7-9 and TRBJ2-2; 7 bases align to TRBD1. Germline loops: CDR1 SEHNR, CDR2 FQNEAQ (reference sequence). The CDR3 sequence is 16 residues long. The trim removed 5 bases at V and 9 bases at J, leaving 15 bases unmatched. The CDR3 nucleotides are TGTGCCAGCAGCCAGGGCGGTGGACAGGAGTCCCGGGAGCTGTTTTTT. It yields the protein CASSQGGGQESRELFF.